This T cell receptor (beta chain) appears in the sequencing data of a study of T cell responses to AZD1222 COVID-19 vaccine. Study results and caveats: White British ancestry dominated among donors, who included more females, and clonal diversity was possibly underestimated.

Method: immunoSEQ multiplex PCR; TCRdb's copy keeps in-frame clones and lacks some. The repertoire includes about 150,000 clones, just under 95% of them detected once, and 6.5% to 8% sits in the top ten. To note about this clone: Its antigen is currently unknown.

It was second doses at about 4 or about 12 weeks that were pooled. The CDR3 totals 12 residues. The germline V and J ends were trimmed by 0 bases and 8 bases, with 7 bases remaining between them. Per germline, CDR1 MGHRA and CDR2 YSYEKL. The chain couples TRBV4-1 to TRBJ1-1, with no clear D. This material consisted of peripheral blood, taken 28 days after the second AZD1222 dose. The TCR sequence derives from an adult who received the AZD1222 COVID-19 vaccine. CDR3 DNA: TGCGCCAGCAGCCAAGATGCGGTAGAAGCTTTCTTT. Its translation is CASSQDAVEAFF.